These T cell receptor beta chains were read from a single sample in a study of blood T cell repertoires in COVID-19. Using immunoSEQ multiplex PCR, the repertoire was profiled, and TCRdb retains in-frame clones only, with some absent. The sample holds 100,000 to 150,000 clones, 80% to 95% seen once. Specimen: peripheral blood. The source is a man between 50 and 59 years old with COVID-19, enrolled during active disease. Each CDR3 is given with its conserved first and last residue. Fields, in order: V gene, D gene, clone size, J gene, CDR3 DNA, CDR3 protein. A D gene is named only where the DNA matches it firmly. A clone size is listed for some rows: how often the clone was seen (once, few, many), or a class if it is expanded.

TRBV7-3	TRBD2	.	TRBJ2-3	TGTGCCAGCAGCCGAGGACTAGCGACTAGCACAGATACGCAGTATTTT	CASSRGLATSTDTQYF
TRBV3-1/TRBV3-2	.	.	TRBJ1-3	TGTGCCAGCAGCCAAACTCCTGGAAACACCATATATTTT	CASSQTPGNTIYF
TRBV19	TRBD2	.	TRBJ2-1	TGTGCCAGTAGTGATACTAGCGGTTCCTACAATGAGCAGTTCTTC	CASSDTSGSYNEQFF
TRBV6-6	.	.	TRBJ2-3	TGTGCCAGCAGCCCCGGTGGAGATACGCAGTATTTT	CASSPGGDTQYF
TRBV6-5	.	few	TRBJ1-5	TGTGCCAGCAGTTCGGGACTTAACAATCAGCCCCAGCATTTT	CASSSGLNNQPQHF
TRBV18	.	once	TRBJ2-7	TGTGCCAGCTCACCACGTGTTTCGAGCTCCTACGAGCAGTACTTC	CASSPRVSSSYEQYF
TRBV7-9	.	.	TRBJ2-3	TGTGCCAGCAGCTTAGTATCTGAGGTGCAAGATACGCAGTATTTT	CASSLVSEVQDTQYF
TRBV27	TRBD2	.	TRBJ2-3	TGTGCCAGCACTCCTGCGGGGGTTGGACGAGATACGCAGTATTTT	CASTPAGVGRDTQYF
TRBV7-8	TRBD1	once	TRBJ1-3	TGTGCCAGCAGCTTAGGGACTCGGGACAGCTCTGGAAACACCATATATTTT	CASSLGTRDSSGNTIYF
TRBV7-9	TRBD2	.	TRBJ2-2	TGTGCCAGCAGTTTAGCGGGAGGGCCGAACGGGGAGCTGTTTTTT	CASSLAGGPNGELFF
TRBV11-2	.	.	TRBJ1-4	TGTGCCAGCAGCTTACAACAGACTAATGAAAAACTGTTTTTT	CASSLQQTNEKLFF
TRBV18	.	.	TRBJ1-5	TGTGCCAGCTCACCAGGTCAGGGAAGCAATCAGCCCCAGCATTTT	CASSPGQGSNQPQHF
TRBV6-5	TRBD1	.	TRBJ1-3	TGTGCCAGCAGTCGGACAGGGGCGTCTGGAAACACCATATATTTT	CASSRTGASGNTIYF
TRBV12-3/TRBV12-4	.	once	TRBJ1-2	TGTGCCAGCAGGCGGGGCTATGGCTACACCTTC	CASRRGYGYTF
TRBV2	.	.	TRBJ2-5	TGTGCCAGCAGTCTGATTCTGACTGGGGAGACCCAGTACTTC	CASSLILTGETQYF
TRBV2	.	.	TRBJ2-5	TGTGCCAGCAGGAAGGACAGCAACCAAGAGACCCAGTACTTC	CASRKDSNQETQYF
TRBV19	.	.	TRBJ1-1	TGTGCCAGTAGAAGGCAGGAAAACACTGAAGCTTTCTTT	CASRRQENTEAFF
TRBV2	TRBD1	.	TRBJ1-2	TGTGCCAGCAGTCGCGGACAGGCACACTATGGCTACACCTTC	CASSRGQAHYGYTF